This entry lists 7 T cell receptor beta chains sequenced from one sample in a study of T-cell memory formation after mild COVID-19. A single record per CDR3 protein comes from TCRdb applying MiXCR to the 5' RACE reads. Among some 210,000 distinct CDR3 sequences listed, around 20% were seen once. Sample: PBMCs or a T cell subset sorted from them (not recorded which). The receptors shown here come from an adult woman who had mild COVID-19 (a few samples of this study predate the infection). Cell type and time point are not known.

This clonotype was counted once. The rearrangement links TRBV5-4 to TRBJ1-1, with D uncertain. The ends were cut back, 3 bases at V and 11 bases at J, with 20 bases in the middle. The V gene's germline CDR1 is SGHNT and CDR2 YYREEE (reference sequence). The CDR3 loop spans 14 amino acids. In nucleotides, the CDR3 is TGTGCCAGCAGCTCCCCCCCGCCTCAGCCTCGGGCTTTCTTT. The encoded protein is CASSSPPPQPRAFF.

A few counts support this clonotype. The CDR3 reads CASRWESYEQYF. For the CDR3, the DNA is TGTGCCAGCCGGTGGGAAAGCTACGAGCAGTACTTC. The rearrangement links TRBV7-9 to TRBJ2-7; the D is unclear. The germline gives CDR1 SEHNR, CDR2 FQNEAQ (reference sequence). V dropped 8 bases and J dropped 3 bases, with 11 bases sitting between them. The CDR3 extends over 12 amino acids.

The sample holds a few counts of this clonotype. CDR3 bases: TGTGCCAGCAGTCTAGCGGGAGGGCCAGATGAGCAGTTCTTC. Amino acid sequence: CASSLAGGPDEQFF. The chain uses TRBV7-9 and TRBJ2-1; 12 bases are shared with TRBD2. V was clipped by 6 bases and J by 8 bases; unmatched bases: 5. The CDR3 runs to 14 residues. Looked up from germline, CDR1 is SEHNR and CDR2 is FQNEAQ (reference sequence).

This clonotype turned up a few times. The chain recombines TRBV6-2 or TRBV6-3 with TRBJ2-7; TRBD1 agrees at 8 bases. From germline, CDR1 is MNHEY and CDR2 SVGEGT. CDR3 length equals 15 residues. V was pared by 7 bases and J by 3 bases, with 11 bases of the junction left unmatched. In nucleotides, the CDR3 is TGTGCCAGCAACCCCAGGACAGGGACCGTCTACGAGCAGTACTTC. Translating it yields CASNPRTGTVYEQYF.

The CDR3 DNA reads TGTGCCACCAACCTTGACGGACTTAGCAATCAGCCCCAGCATTTT. Protein: CATNLDGLSNQPQHF. The chain links TRBV15 to TRBJ1-5, with D uncertain. The CDR3 totals 15 residues. Trimming took off 7 bases at V and 0 bases at J, with 13 bases between the two ends. CDR1 and CDR2 from the germline V gene are LNHNV and YYDKDF (reference sequence).

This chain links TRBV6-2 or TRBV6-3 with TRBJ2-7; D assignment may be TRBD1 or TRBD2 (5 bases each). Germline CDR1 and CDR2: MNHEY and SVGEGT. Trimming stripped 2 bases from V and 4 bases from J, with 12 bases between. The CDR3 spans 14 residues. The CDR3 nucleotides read TGTGCCAGCAGTTACGGGACCTTTAGATACGAGCAGTACTTC. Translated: CASSYGTFRYEQYF.

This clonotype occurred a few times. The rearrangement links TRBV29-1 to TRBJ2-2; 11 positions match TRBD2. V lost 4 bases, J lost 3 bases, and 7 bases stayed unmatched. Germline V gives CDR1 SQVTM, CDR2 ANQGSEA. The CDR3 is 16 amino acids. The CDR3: CSVAGLAVGYTGELFF. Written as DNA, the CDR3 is TGCAGCGTTGCGGGACTAGCGGTTGGATACACCGGGGAGCTGTTTTTT.